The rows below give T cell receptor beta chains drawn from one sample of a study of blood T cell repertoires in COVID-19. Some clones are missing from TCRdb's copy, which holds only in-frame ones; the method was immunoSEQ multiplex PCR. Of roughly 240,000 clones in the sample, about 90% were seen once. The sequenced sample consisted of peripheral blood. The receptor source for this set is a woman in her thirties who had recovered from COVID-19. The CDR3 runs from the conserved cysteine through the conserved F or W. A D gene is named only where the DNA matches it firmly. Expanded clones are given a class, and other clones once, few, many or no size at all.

CDR3 DNA: TGTGCCACCCACGTATCCCCCCTCGGGAGCACCGGGGAGCTGTTTTTT; CDR3 protein: CATHVSPLGSTGELFF; D gene: -; J gene: TRBJ2-2; clone size: -; V gene: TRBV18; CDR3 length: 16
CDR3 DNA: TGTGCCAGTAGTTCAGGGTCCCATAATTCACCCCTCCACTTT; CDR3 protein: CASSSGSHNSPLHF; D gene: -; J gene: TRBJ1-6; clone size: -; V gene: TRBV19; CDR3 length: 14
CDR3 DNA: TGTGCCAGCAGTTTATACAGGGCTGATCAGCCCCAGCATTTT; CDR3 protein: CASSLYRADQPQHF; D gene: -; J gene: TRBJ1-5; clone size: -; V gene: TRBV6-2/TRBV6-3; CDR3 length: 14
CDR3 DNA: TGTGCCAGCAGCTTGACAGGGGGGGTGACTGAAGCTTTCTTT; CDR3 protein: CASSLTGGVTEAFF; D gene: TRBD1; J gene: TRBJ1-1; clone size: -; V gene: TRBV5-6; CDR3 length: 14
CDR3 DNA: TGTGCCAGCAGTGAACCCGCTGGGGCCCAAGAGACCCAGTACTTC; CDR3 protein: CASSEPAGAQETQYF; D gene: -; J gene: TRBJ2-5; clone size: once; V gene: TRBV2; CDR3 length: 15
CDR3 DNA: TGTGCCATCAAACAGGGGAATTCACCCCTCCACTTT; CDR3 protein: CAIKQGNSPLHF; D gene: TRBD1; J gene: TRBJ1-6; clone size: -; V gene: TRBV10-3; CDR3 length: 12
CDR3 DNA: TGCGCCAGCAGCCAAACCGAGGGGGTCGATGGCTACACCTTC; CDR3 protein: CASSQTEGVDGYTF; D gene: -; J gene: TRBJ1-2; clone size: -; V gene: TRBV4-1; CDR3 length: 14
CDR3 DNA: TGCGCCAGCAGTCCACTACCGGGACAGAAGACTGAAGCTTTCTTT; CDR3 protein: CASSPLPGQKTEAFF; D gene: TRBD1; J gene: TRBJ1-1; clone size: -; V gene: TRBV10-2; CDR3 length: 15
CDR3 DNA: TGTGCCAGCAGTTTGAGTCCTTTCTATGGCTACACCTTC; CDR3 protein: CASSLSPFYGYTF; D gene: -; J gene: TRBJ1-2; clone size: -; V gene: TRBV12-3/TRBV12-4; CDR3 length: 13
CDR3 DNA: TGTGCCAGCAGTTACTCGGTCCCTAGCGGGGATAACACCGGGGAGCTGTTTTTT; CDR3 protein: CASSYSVPSGDNTGELFF; D gene: TRBD2; J gene: TRBJ2-2; clone size: many; V gene: TRBV6-2/TRBV6-3; CDR3 length: 18
CDR3 DNA: TGTGCCACCAGTGAGGGACAGGGGAACACTGAAGCTTTCTTT; CDR3 protein: CATSEGQGNTEAFF; D gene: TRBD1; J gene: TRBJ1-1; clone size: -; V gene: TRBV24-1; CDR3 length: 14
CDR3 DNA: TGTGCCAGCAGCCAGGACGTCCAGGGTAAGAACTATGGCTACACCTTC; CDR3 protein: CASSQDVQGKNYGYTF; D gene: -; J gene: TRBJ1-2; clone size: few; V gene: TRBV3-1/TRBV3-2; CDR3 length: 16
CDR3 DNA: TGTGCCAGCAGCTTATGGGCGAACACTGAAGCTTTCTTT; CDR3 protein: CASSLWANTEAFF; D gene: -; J gene: TRBJ1-1; clone size: -; V gene: TRBV7-2; CDR3 length: 13
CDR3 DNA: TGTGCCAGCAGCCCCGACGGTATGGGGGGGGGTGATGAGCAGTTCTTC; CDR3 protein: CASSPDGMGGGDEQFF; D gene: TRBD2; J gene: TRBJ2-1; clone size: -; V gene: TRBV7-3; CDR3 length: 16
CDR3 DNA: TGTGCCAGCAGTGCGTCAGGGTTCTCTGGAAACACCATATATTTT; CDR3 protein: CASSASGFSGNTIYF; D gene: -; J gene: TRBJ1-3; clone size: once; V gene: TRBV2; CDR3 length: 15
CDR3 DNA: TGTGCCAGCAGCTTCCCAAATGGCCCAAGGACGGGACAGGGAAACTACAATGAGCAGTTCTTC; CDR3 protein: CASSFPNGPRTGQGNYNEQFF; D gene: TRBD1; J gene: TRBJ2-1; clone size: -; V gene: TRBV7-6; CDR3 length: 21
CDR3 DNA: TGCGCCAGCAGCTTGGCGGGGGGGATCACAGATACGCAGTATTTT; CDR3 protein: CASSLAGGITDTQYF; D gene: TRBD2; J gene: TRBJ2-3; clone size: -; V gene: TRBV5-1; CDR3 length: 15
CDR3 DNA: TGTGCCACCAGCAGAGATCCGGGGGCTGAAGCTTTCTTT; CDR3 protein: CATSRDPGAEAFF; D gene: -; J gene: TRBJ1-1; clone size: -; V gene: TRBV15; CDR3 length: 13
CDR3 DNA: TGTGCCAGCAGACAGACAGAATCCTACGAGCAGTACTTC; CDR3 protein: CASRQTESYEQYF; D gene: -; J gene: TRBJ2-7; clone size: -; V gene: TRBV6-5; CDR3 length: 13
CDR3 DNA: TGCAGTGCTACAGGGGCGAGTGGCTACACCTTC; CDR3 protein: CSATGASGYTF; D gene: -; J gene: TRBJ1-2; clone size: -; V gene: TRBV20-1; CDR3 length: 11
CDR3 DNA: TGTGCCACCAGGGACAGGTCCCACGAGCAGTACTTC; CDR3 protein: CATRDRSHEQYF; D gene: TRBD1; J gene: TRBJ2-7; clone size: -; V gene: TRBV6-5; CDR3 length: 12
CDR3 DNA: TGTGCCAGCAGTTTGACACGGAACACCGGGGAGCTGTTTTTT; CDR3 protein: CASSLTRNTGELFF; D gene: -; J gene: TRBJ2-2; clone size: -; V gene: TRBV2; CDR3 length: 14
CDR3 DNA: TGTGCCAGCAGCCCAACACCCTCCGGGACAGGGGACGCCATTCAGTACTTC; CDR3 protein: CASSPTPSGTGDAIQYF; D gene: TRBD1; J gene: TRBJ2-4; clone size: -; V gene: TRBV7-3; CDR3 length: 17
CDR3 DNA: TGTGCCAGCTCACCATCACTGACAGGACAAGAGACCCAGTACTTC; CDR3 protein: CASSPSLTGQETQYF; D gene: -; J gene: TRBJ2-5; clone size: -; V gene: TRBV18; CDR3 length: 15
CDR3 DNA: TGTGCCAGCAGTACGGGACTAGCGGGGTTAAGCACCGGGGAGCTGTTTTTT; CDR3 protein: CASSTGLAGLSTGELFF; D gene: TRBD2; J gene: TRBJ2-2; clone size: -; V gene: TRBV6-2/TRBV6-3; CDR3 length: 17
CDR3 DNA: TGTGCCAGCTCACCGTTGAGGGCTCTAGCGGATACGCAGTATTTT; CDR3 protein: CASSPLRALADTQYF; D gene: -; J gene: TRBJ2-3; clone size: -; V gene: TRBV18; CDR3 length: 15
CDR3 DNA: TGTGCCAGCTATACAGGGGGCCCCACGGGCACAGATACGCAGTATTTT; CDR3 protein: CASYTGGPTGTDTQYF; D gene: TRBD1; J gene: TRBJ2-3; clone size: -; V gene: TRBV5-4; CDR3 length: 16
CDR3 DNA: TGTGCCAGCAGCTTGGGGGACACTTTTAAGCAGTACTTC; CDR3 protein: CASSLGDTFKQYF; D gene: -; J gene: TRBJ2-7; clone size: once; V gene: TRBV5-4; CDR3 length: 13
CDR3 DNA: TGTGCCAGCAGCCCCTCAACAGGCCTGAACACTGAAGCTTTCTTT; CDR3 protein: CASSPSTGLNTEAFF; D gene: -; J gene: TRBJ1-1; clone size: many; V gene: TRBV9; CDR3 length: 15
CDR3 DNA: TGCGCCAGCAGCTTGGGACCTCAGGGGGCTGGTTCACCCCTCCACTTT; CDR3 protein: CASSLGPQGAGSPLHF; D gene: TRBD1; J gene: TRBJ1-6; clone size: -; V gene: TRBV5-1; CDR3 length: 16
CDR3 DNA: TGTGCCAGCTCACCACTCAGCGACACAGATACGCAGTATTTT; CDR3 protein: CASSPLSDTDTQYF; D gene: -; J gene: TRBJ2-3; clone size: -; V gene: TRBV18; CDR3 length: 14
CDR3 DNA: TGTGCCAGCGTCAGAGGGGGGGCGGCCGAGCAGTACTTC; CDR3 protein: CASVRGGAAEQYF; D gene: -; J gene: TRBJ2-7; clone size: -; V gene: TRBV2; CDR3 length: 13
CDR3 DNA: TGCGCCAGCAGCATGCAGGGGGCGGGTCATGCAGATACGCAGTATTTT; CDR3 protein: CASSMQGAGHADTQYF; D gene: TRBD1; J gene: TRBJ2-3; clone size: -; V gene: TRBV5-1; CDR3 length: 16
CDR3 DNA: TGTGCCAGCAGTAGGGGGCTCTATTCCTACGAGCAGTACTTC; CDR3 protein: CASSRGLYSYEQYF; D gene: TRBD1; J gene: TRBJ2-7; clone size: -; V gene: TRBV27; CDR3 length: 14
CDR3 DNA: TGTGCCAGCAGCGTAGGGGGTGGAGGAGGGAACACAGATACGCAGTATTTT; CDR3 protein: CASSVGGGGGNTDTQYF; D gene: -; J gene: TRBJ2-3; clone size: -; V gene: TRBV9; CDR3 length: 17
CDR3 DNA: TGTGCCAGCAGCTTAATGCTCGGGACAGTGACCTATGGCTACACCTTC; CDR3 protein: CASSLMLGTVTYGYTF; D gene: TRBD1; J gene: TRBJ1-2; clone size: -; V gene: TRBV7-2; CDR3 length: 16
CDR3 DNA: TGCAGCGTTGAAGATAAAGGGGATCCCACTGAAGCTTTCTTT; CDR3 protein: CSVEDKGDPTEAFF; D gene: -; J gene: TRBJ1-1; clone size: few; V gene: TRBV29-1; CDR3 length: 14
CDR3 DNA: TGTGCCAGCAGCCCCCGGACTAGCGGGAGGGGCAATGAGCAGTTCTTC; CDR3 protein: CASSPRTSGRGNEQFF; D gene: TRBD2; J gene: TRBJ2-1; clone size: -; V gene: TRBV9; CDR3 length: 16